The 15 T cell receptor beta chains reported below all come from one sample, sequenced in a study of yellow fever vaccine responses in identical twins. TCRdb re-called the RT-PCR reads through MiXCR, storing one row per CDR3 protein. The profile covers around 3,500 distinct CDR3 sequences, with about 90% appearing a single time and over 1.5% taken by the ten largest. Here the sequenced sample was T cells from blood (PBMCs), unsorted or a sorted subset (not recorded which), taken before or after yellow fever vaccination (not recorded which). All receptors come from a woman aged 18-35 years who received the yellow fever vaccine.

The rearrangement joins TRBV15 to TRBJ2-7, with D possibly being TRBD2 (6 bases). Germline CDR1 is LNHNV and CDR2 is YYDKDF (reference sequence). This CDR3 spans 15 amino acids. Trimming took 4 bases from V and 0 from J, leaving 13 bases between them. CDR3 residues: CATSNSGQSSYEQYF. The DNA of the CDR3 is TGTGCCACCAGCAACAGCGGGCAGAGCTCCTACGAGCAGTACTTC.

Notes on this clonotype: At one of its ends the junction is not consistent with the germline gene, which may arise from a read error. The chain is built from TRBV13 and TRBJ1-2; 9 nucleotides align to TRBD1. The germline V gene has CDR1 PRHDT and CDR2 FYEKMQ (reference sequence). The CDR3 totals 15 residues. CDR3 sequence: CASTLSGQGRGGYTF. Written as DNA, the CDR3 is TGTGCCAGCACCTTAAGCGGACAGGGGCGGGGCGGCTACACCTTC. Filled out from reference TRBV13 and TRBJ1-2, the complete variable domain reads AAGVIQSPRHLIKEKRETATLKCYPIPRHDTVYWYQQGPGQDPQFLISFYEKMQSDKGSIPDRFSAQQFSDYHSELNMSSLELGDSALYFCASTLSGQGRGGYTFGSGTRLTVV.

This chain links TRBV6-1 with TRBJ1-2; no clear D. V was cut by 6 bases and J by 0 bases, with 8 bases left in between. CDR3 size: 13 residues. Per the germline V gene, CDR1 is MNHNS and CDR2 is SASEGT. CDR3 sequence (DNA): TGTGCCAGCAGCCCCACTTCTAACTATGGCTACACCTTC. It is translated as CASSPTSNYGYTF.

V is TRBV19 and J is TRBJ2-3; 8 nucleotides line up with TRBD1. From germline, CDR1 is LNHDA and CDR2 SQIVND (reference sequence). V was pared by 7 bases and J by 4 bases, with 10 bases of the junction left unmatched. The CDR3 spans 15 residues. The CDR3 sequence: CASKVNRGAADTQYF. The CDR3 coding sequence is TGTGCCAGTAAAGTAAACAGGGGGGCGGCAGATACGCAGTATTTT.

V usage is TRBV20-1 and J usage is TRBJ2-2; no definite D call. This CDR3 has 14 residues. The germline V and J ends were trimmed by 1 base and 6 bases, with 12 bases remaining between them. Germline CDR1 reads DFQATT; CDR2 reads SNEGSKA (reference sequence). CDR3 region: CSARGPSDPGELFF. CDR3 sequence (DNA): TGCAGTGCTAGAGGTCCGAGCGATCCCGGGGAGCTGTTTTTT.

The chain links TRBV20-1 to TRBJ2-7; the match to TRBD2 covers 8 bases. V was pared by 1 base and J by 4 bases, with 6 bases of the junction left unmatched. CDR3 size: 14 residues. Germline V gene lookup returns CDR1 DFQATT and CDR2 SNEGSKA (reference sequence). The CDR3 DNA reads TGCAGTGCTAGAGTAATAGCGGGAAGTTACGAGCAGTACTTC. Amino acids: CSARVIAGSYEQYF.

The chain recombines TRBV3-1 with TRBJ1-6; weak D call: TRBD1 (5 bases). V lost 4 bases and J 7 bases, leaving 11 bases between the germline ends. This CDR3 contains 14 residues. The germline gives CDR1 LGHDT, CDR2 YNNKEL (reference sequence). As DNA, the CDR3 is TGTGCCAGCAGCCTTGGACATACAAATTCACCCCTCCACTTT. It yields the protein CASSLGHTNSPLHF.

This chain uses TRBV7-3 with TRBJ2-5; D unresolved. Trimming took 3 bases from V and 2 from J, leaving 7 bases between them. CDR3 length: 13 residues. Germline lookup yields CDR1 SGHTA and CDR2 FQGTGA. CDR3 in amino acids: CASSFYGQETQYF. CDR3 nucleotides: TGTGCCAGCAGCTTCTACGGTCAAGAGACCCAGTACTTC.

V usage is TRBV11-3 and J usage is TRBJ2-1; 9 nucleotides agree with TRBD2. The germline CDR1 and CDR2 sequences are SGHNT and YENEEA. The CDR3 loop spans 16 amino acids. The ends lost 0 bases at V and 6 bases at J; junction bases unmatched: 6. The CDR3: CASSLEGGRAPNEQFF. In DNA, the CDR3 is TGTGCCAGCAGCTTAGAAGGCGGGAGGGCCCCCAATGAGCAGTTCTTC. Filled out from reference TRBV11-3 and TRBJ2-1, the complete variable domain reads EAGVVQSPRYKIIEKKQPVAFWCNPISGHNTLYWYLQNLGQGPELLIRYENEEAVDDSQLPKDRFSAERLKGVDSTLKIQPAELGDSAVYLCASSLEGGRAPNEQFFGPGTRLTVL.

The chain couples TRBV6-5 to TRBJ1-2, with 9 bases fitting TRBD1. The germline CDR1 and CDR2 sequences are MNHEY and SVGAGI. Losses at the gene ends were 2 bases for V and 5 bases for J; bases not matched to a gene: 6. This CDR3 is built from 15 residues. In nucleotides, the CDR3 is TGTGCCAGCAGTTACGCAGAGACAGGGGGGTATGGCTACACCTTC. Amino acid sequence: CASSYAETGGYGYTF.

The V gene is TRBV5-6, the J gene TRBJ2-7; maybe TRBD2 (6 bases). CDR1 and CDR2 from the germline V gene are SGHDT and YYEEEE. CDR3 length: 13 amino acids. Trimming took 2 bases from V and 4 from J, leaving 10 bases between them. The CDR3, as DNA: TGTGCCAGCAGCTTAAGACTAGTGTACGAGCAGTACTTC. Its translation is CASSLRLVYEQYF.

The chain combines TRBV29-1 with TRBJ2-1; 7 nucleotides match TRBD2. CDR3 length equals 16 residues. Germline CDR1 reads SQVTM; CDR2 reads ANQGSEA. V shed 4 bases and J 4 bases; nucleotides not matched to a gene: 13. CDR3 coding DNA: TGCAGCGTTGCCGGTTCAGCCCTAGCGGCTTACAATGAGCAGTTCTTC. This sequence encodes CSVAGSALAAYNEQFF.

This rearrangement joins TRBV11-2 to TRBJ1-1; tentative D call: TRBD1 (6 bases). The CDR3 is made up of 11 amino acids. V lost 2 bases and J lost 11, with 9 bases in between. Germline lookup yields CDR1 SGHAT and CDR2 FQNNGV. The CDR3 here is CASSLRGEAFF. CDR3 sequence (DNA): TGTGCCAGCAGCTTAAGGGGGGAGGCTTTCTTT.

This rearrangement joins TRBV11-3 to TRBJ2-7, with unresolved D. Trimming left V 5 bases short and J 0 bases short, with 11 bases between. CDR3 length equals 14 residues. Germline assignment: CDR1 SGHNT and CDR2 YENEEA. The CDR3 DNA reads TGTGCCAGCAGCCCCTGGGGATACTCCTACGAGCAGTACTTC. Protein product: CASSPWGYSYEQYF.

The V and J genes are TRBV27 and TRBJ2-7; no clear D. This CDR3 has 14 residues. Germline CDR1 is MNHEY and CDR2 is SMNVEV (reference sequence). V was shortened by 3 bases and J by 2 bases, with 11 bases between the two germline ends. The CDR3 loop is CASSFWLFPYEQYF. CDR3 coding DNA: TGTGCCAGCAGTTTCTGGCTTTTTCCCTACGAGCAGTACTTC.